Each of the 21 T cell receptor beta chains below was sequenced from the same sample in a study of T cells in Graves' hyperthyroidism and ophthalmopathy. Researchers took RNA transcripts and amplified the TCR beta CDR3 regions from them. A set of HTBI primers served as the primers for a first-round RT-PCR of the TCR CDR3. TCRdb ran MiXCR on the multiplex PCR reads and lists one entry per CDR3 protein. The sample has a few hundred thousand distinct CDR3 sequences, approximately 22% seen once; the top ten hold 50%. Sequenced input: blood. These receptors came from a woman in her fifties or sixties with Graves' hyperthyroidism.

The chain has TRBV7-2 and TRBJ2-1; 14 nucleotides agree with TRBD2. CDR1 SGHTA and CDR2 FQGNSA come from the germline V gene. J was trimmed by 8 bases and V by 2 bases; bases with no gene match: 11. The CDR3 runs 18 residues. The CDR3 nucleotides are TGTGCCAGCAGCTTAAACAGACTAGCGGGAGGGTCTGGTCATGAGCAGTTCTTC. Its protein is CASSLNRLAGGSGHEQFF.

In this sample, this clonotype turned up many times. This sequence joins TRBV28 and TRBJ1-2; D is unresolved. Germline V gene data show CDR1 as MDHEN and CDR2 as SYDVKM. V lost 6 bases and J 5 bases, leaving 10 bases between the germline ends. This CDR3 comprises 12 residues. DNA of the CDR3: TGTGCCAGCAGCCTATCAACTTATGGCTACACCTTC. Its translation is CASSLSTYGYTF.

This clonotype was recorded only once. With a much larger clone just one base away, this may be a read error. This chain connects TRBV7-2 to TRBJ2-4, with D unclear. CDR3 length: 18 residues. The V and J ends lost 3 bases and 0 bases respectively, with 18 bases between them. Per germline, CDR1 SGHTA and CDR2 FQGNSA. In DNA, the CDR3 is TGTGCCAGCAGCTTTGGGGTTAATGGTATTCTAGCCAAAAACATTCAGTACTTC. It translates to CASSFGVNGILAKNIQYF. Full variable domain (missing parts from reference TRBV7-2 and TRBJ2-4): GAGVSQSPSNKVTEKGKDVELRCDPISGHTALYWYRQSLGQGLEFLIYFQGNSAPDKSGLPSDRFSAERTGGSVSTLTIQRTQQEDSAVYLCASSFGVNGILAKNIQYFGAGTRLSVL.

This clonotype was counted a few times. The rearrangement uses TRBV2 and TRBJ1-3; 10 bases are shared with TRBD1. CDR3 length equals 18 residues. V shed 5 bases and J 0 bases; nucleotides not matched to a gene: 10. The germline V gene has CDR1 SNHLY and CDR2 FYNNEI. This CDR3 is CASSPRDRGQGSGNTIYF. CDR3 in DNA: TGTGCCAGCAGTCCCCGGGACAGGGGTCAGGGCTCTGGAAACACCATATATTTT.

This chain connects TRBV7-9 to TRBJ1-3; TRBD1 matches at 8 bases. V dropped 5 bases and J dropped 4; count of bases not matched to a gene: 10. The CDR3 is made up of 16 amino acids. The germline V gene has CDR1 SEHNR and CDR2 FQNEAQ (reference sequence). CDR3 sequence reads: CASSLDLTGAGNTIYF. Here the CDR3 DNA reads TGTGCCAGCAGCCTAGACCTGACAGGGGCCGGAAACACCATATATTTT.

The rearrangement uses TRBV6-5 and TRBJ1-2; 7 nucleotides align to TRBD1. J lost 5 bases, V lost 1 base, and 7 bases had no gene match. Germline CDR1 and CDR2: MNHEY and SVGAGI. This CDR3 is built from 15 residues. Here the CDR3 DNA reads TGTGCCAGCAGTTACTTGGCGACAGGGAGTTATGGCTACACCTTC. It encodes CASSYLATGSYGYTF.

This clonotype was seen many times. The chain couples TRBV14 to TRBJ2-1; maybe TRBD2 (5 bases). This CDR3 has 14 amino acids. Germline CDR1 and CDR2: SGHDN and FVKESK. V lost 11 bases and J lost 9, with 23 bases in between. The CDR3 sequence: CASRGRALVGEQFF. CDR3 DNA sequence: TGTGCCTCCCGAGGGCGGGCGCTGGTAGGTGAGCAGTTCTTC.

This clonotype was counted at least ten times. CDR3 coding DNA: TGTGCCAGCAGCTTATCCACGGCTAGAAGGCACAATGAGCAGTTCTTC. This sequence encodes CASSLSTARRHNEQFF. This rearrangement joins TRBV7-9 to TRBJ2-1; unclear D gene. V was cut by 2 bases and J by 5 bases, with 16 bases left in between. Germline values: CDR1 SEHNR, CDR2 FQNEAQ (reference sequence). The CDR3 is made up of 16 amino acids.

This clonotype has a handful of counts. The genes are TRBV29-1 and TRBJ1-2; 7 bases align to TRBD1. Germline trimming cut 3 bases from V and 7 bases from J; bases unmatched to any gene: 11. The CDR3 is 14 residues long. The germline V gene encodes CDR1 SQVTM and CDR2 ANQGSEA. The CDR3 is CSVDLQGTLSGYTF. CDR3 nucleotide sequence: TGCAGCGTTGATTTACAGGGGACTCTTTCTGGCTACACCTTC.

This clonotype came up a few times. The rearrangement joins TRBV3-1 to TRBJ2-3; the match to TRBD1 covers 10 bases. V was clipped by 4 bases and J by 4 bases; unmatched bases: 5. This CDR3 spans 15 amino acids. In germline, CDR1 is LGHDT, CDR2 YNNKEL (reference sequence). The CDR3 is CASSPRTGGADTQYF. The CDR3 DNA is TGTGCCAGCAGCCCCCGGACAGGGGGGGCAGATACGCAGTATTTT.

This clonotype was detected many times. This chain links TRBV20-1 with TRBJ1-1; 7 bases fit TRBD1. After removal of 0 bases from V and 5 bases from J, the junction contained 9 bases not matched to a gene. Germline V gives CDR1 DFQATT, CDR2 SNEGSKA (reference sequence). The CDR3 is made up of 15 amino acids. The CDR3 protein is CSARDLQGLSTEAFF. The CDR3 coding sequence is TGCAGTGCTAGAGATCTACAGGGGCTTTCGACTGAAGCTTTCTTT.

This clonotype appeared a few times. J is TRBJ2-7 and V is TRBV20-1; 8 nucleotides align to TRBD1. The CDR3 is 14 amino acids. Germline lookup yields CDR1 DFQATT and CDR2 SNEGSKA (reference sequence). V lost 6 bases, J lost 3 bases, and 10 bases stayed unmatched. CDR3 protein: CSAAHPQGGYEQYF. The CDR3 bases are TGCAGTGCCGCCCACCCACAGGGGGGCTACGAGCAGTACTTC.

This chain links TRBV2 with TRBJ1-3; D may be TRBD1 (5 bases). Looked up from germline, CDR1 is SNHLY and CDR2 is FYNNEI. The CDR3 has 14 residues. Trimming left V 1 base short and J 4 bases short, with 8 bases between. The CDR3 spells CASSEGTSGNTIYF. DNA of the CDR3: TGTGCCAGCAGTGAAGGGACATCAGGAAACACCATATATTTT.

The chain joins TRBV27 to TRBJ2-7, with 7 nucleotides matching TRBD1. This CDR3 has 14 residues. V dropped 1 base and J dropped 6; count of bases not matched to a gene: 6. CDR1 is MNHEY and CDR2 is SMNVEV in the germline V gene (reference sequence). CDR3 DNA sequence: TGTGCCAGCAGTTTATTTACGACAGGGACCGAGCAGTACTTC. Its protein product is CASSLFTTGTEQYF.

The sample holds many counts of this clonotype. The CDR3 region is CASRNWATDTQYF. The CDR3 coding sequence is TGTGCCAGCAGGAATTGGGCGACAGATACGCAGTATTTT. The V and J genes are TRBV27 and TRBJ2-3, with D unclear. V was pared by 6 bases and J by 3 bases, with 10 bases between. Germline V CDR1 and CDR2: MNHEY, SMNVEV (reference sequence). The CDR3 runs to 13 residues.

This chain uses TRBV29-1 with TRBJ2-3; TRBD2 is a possible D gene (5 bases). V was cut by 4 bases and J by 3 bases, with 23 bases left in between. Germline V CDR1 and CDR2: SQVTM, ANQGSEA. The CDR3 runs 17 residues. The CDR3 region is CSVALRFNERRTDTQYF. The CDR3 DNA sequence: TGCAGCGTTGCATTGAGATTTAATGAGAGGAGGACAGATACGCAGTATTTT.

This clonotype has ten or more counts. This rearrangement joins TRBV20-1 to TRBJ2-5, with 10 bases that match TRBD2. The V gene's germline CDR1 is DFQATT and CDR2 SNEGSKA (reference sequence). The CDR3 length is 15 residues. The junction had 9 bases not matched to a gene; V was cut back by 7 bases and J by 1 base. Here the CDR3 reads CSVNGLAEAQETQYF. As DNA, the CDR3 is TGCAGTGTTAACGGACTAGCGGAGGCCCAAGAGACCCAGTACTTC.

The rearrangement joins TRBV20-1 to TRBJ2-3, with D unclear. The CDR3 runs to 13 residues. Trimming removed 1 base at V and 6 bases at J, with 11 bases between. In germline, CDR1 is DFQATT, CDR2 SNEGSKA (reference sequence). CDR3 bases: TGCAGTGCTAGAGCCCTAGTCATCGATACGCAGTATTTT. This encodes CSARALVIDTQYF.

This clonotype was seen repeatedly, ten times or more. The chain has TRBV7-3 and TRBJ1-1, with unresolved D. This CDR3 is built from 13 residues. Germline V gene sequence: CDR1 SGHTA, CDR2 FQGTGA. Trimming took 5 bases from V and 3 from J, leaving 10 bases between them. For the CDR3, the DNA is TGTGCCAGCAGCGCGGACGGGGACACTGAAGCTTTCTTT. Amino acid sequence: CASSADGDTEAFF. The variable domain in full, completed from reference TRBV7-3 and TRBJ1-1, reads GAGVSQTPSNKVTEKGKYVELRCDPISGHTALYWYRQSLGQGPEFLIYFQGTGAADDSGLPNDRFFAVRPEGSVSTLKIQRTERGDSAVYLCASSADGDTEAFFGQGTRLTVV.

The table lists this clonotype with a few counts. This rearrangement joins TRBV6-1 to TRBJ2-2, with TRBD1 matching 7 bases. There are 16 residues in the CDR3. Looked up from germline, CDR1 is MNHNS and CDR2 is SASEGT. Trimming took 4 bases from V and 6 from J; bases not matched to a gene: 11. Written as DNA, the CDR3 is TGTGCCAGCAGTGGGGGACAGACGTCTCAGGCCGGGGAGCTGTTTTTT. Protein: CASSGGQTSQAGELFF.

This clonotype was observed many times. V usage is TRBV7-2 and J usage is TRBJ2-3; 10 positions agree with TRBD2. With 3 bases clipped from V and 0 bases from J, the junction kept 3 bases outside the gene matches. The CDR3 totals 16 residues. The germline CDR1 and CDR2 sequences are SGHTA and FQGNSA. The CDR3 is CASSFLAGASTDTQYF. For the CDR3, the DNA is TGTGCCAGCAGCTTCCTAGCGGGGGCCAGCACAGATACGCAGTATTTT.